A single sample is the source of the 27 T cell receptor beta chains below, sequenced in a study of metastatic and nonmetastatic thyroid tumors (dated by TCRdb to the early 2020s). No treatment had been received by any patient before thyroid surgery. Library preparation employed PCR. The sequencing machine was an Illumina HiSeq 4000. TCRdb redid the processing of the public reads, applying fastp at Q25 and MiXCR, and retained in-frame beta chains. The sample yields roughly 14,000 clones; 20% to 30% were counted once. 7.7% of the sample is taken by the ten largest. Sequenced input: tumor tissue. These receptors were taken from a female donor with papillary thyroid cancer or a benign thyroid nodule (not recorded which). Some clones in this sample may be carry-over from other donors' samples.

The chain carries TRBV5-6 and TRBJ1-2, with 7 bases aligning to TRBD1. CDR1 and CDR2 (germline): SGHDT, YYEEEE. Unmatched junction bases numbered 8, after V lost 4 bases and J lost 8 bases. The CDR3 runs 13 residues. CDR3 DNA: TGTGCCAGCAGCGGGGGACAGTTGCGGGGCTACACCTTC. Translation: CASSGGQLRGYTF.

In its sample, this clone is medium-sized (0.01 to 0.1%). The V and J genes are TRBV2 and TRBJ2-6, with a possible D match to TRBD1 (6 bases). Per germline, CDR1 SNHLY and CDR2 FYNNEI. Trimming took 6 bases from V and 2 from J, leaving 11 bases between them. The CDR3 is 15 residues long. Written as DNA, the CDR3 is TGTGCCAGCAGATTCACAGGGACTGGGGCCAACGTCCTGACTTTC. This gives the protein CASRFTGTGANVLTF.

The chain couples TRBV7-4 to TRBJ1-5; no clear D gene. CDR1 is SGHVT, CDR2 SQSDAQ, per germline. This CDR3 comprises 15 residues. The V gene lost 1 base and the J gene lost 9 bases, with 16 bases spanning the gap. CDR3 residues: CASSLEHGISLPQHF. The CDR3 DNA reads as TGTGCCAGCAGCTTAGAACATGGGATTAGTCTGCCCCAGCATTTT.

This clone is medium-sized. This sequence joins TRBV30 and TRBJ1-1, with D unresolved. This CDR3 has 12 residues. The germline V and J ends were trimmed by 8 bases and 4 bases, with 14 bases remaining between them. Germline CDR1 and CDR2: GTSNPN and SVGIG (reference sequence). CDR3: CATKRSGTEAFF. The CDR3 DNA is TGTGCCACCAAACGGTCAGGCACTGAAGCTTTCTTT.

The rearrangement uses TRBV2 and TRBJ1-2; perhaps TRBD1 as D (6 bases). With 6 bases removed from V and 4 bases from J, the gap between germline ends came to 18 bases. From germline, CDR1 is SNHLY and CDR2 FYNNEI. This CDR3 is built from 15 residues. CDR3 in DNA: TGTGCCAGCAGAGGGGGACACGGAACTACCTATGGCTACACCTTC. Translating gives CASRGGHGTTYGYTF.

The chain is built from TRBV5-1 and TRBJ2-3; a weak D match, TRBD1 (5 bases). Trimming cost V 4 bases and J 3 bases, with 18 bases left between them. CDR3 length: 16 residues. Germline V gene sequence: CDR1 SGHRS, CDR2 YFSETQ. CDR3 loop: CASSLRQPLGTDTQYF. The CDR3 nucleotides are TGCGCCAGCAGCCTGCGACAGCCCCTAGGGACAGATACGCAGTATTTT.

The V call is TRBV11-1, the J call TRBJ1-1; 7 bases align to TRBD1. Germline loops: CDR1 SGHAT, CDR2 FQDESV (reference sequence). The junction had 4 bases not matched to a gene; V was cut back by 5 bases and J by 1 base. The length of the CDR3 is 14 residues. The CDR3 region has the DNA TGTGCCAGCAGCAGAGGGACAGAGAACACTGAAGCTTTCTTT. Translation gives CASSRGTENTEAFF. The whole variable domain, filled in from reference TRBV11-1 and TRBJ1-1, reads EAEVAQSPRYKITEKSQAVAFWCDPISGHATLYWYRQILGQGPELLVQFQDESVVDDSQLPKDRFSAERLKGVDSTLKIQPAELGDSAMYLCASSRGTENTEAFFGQGTRLTVV.

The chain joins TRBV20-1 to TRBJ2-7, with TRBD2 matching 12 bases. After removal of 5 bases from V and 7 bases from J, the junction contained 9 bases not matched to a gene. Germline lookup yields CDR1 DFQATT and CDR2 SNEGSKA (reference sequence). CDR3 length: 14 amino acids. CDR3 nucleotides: TGCAGTGCTCCCCTACTAGCGGGAGGAACGGAGCAGTACTTC. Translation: CSAPLLAGGTEQYF.

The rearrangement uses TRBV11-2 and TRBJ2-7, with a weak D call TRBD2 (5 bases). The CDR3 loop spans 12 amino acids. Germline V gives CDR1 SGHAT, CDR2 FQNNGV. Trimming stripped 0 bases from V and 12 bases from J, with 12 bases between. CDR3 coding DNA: TGTGCCAGCAGCTTAGATCTAGTAACTAGGTACTTC. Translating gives CASSLDLVTRYF.

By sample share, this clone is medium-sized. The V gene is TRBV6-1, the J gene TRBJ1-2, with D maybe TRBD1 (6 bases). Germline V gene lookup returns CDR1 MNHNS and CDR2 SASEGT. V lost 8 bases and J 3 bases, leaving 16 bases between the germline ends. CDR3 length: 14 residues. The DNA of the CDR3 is TGTGCCAGCGGATTTAAGGCAGGGGACTATGGCTACACCTTC. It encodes CASGFKAGDYGYTF.

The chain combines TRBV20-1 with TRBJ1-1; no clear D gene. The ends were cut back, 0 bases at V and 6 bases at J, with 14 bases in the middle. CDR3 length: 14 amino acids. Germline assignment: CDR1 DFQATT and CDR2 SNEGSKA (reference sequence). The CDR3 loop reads CSARDGTRNSEAFF. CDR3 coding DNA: TGCAGTGCTAGAGATGGCACCCGAAACTCTGAAGCTTTCTTT.

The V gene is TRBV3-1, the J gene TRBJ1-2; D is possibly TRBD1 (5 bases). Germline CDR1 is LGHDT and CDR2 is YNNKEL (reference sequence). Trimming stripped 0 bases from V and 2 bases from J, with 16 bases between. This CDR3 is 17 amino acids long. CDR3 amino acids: CASSQDLSSGANYGYTF. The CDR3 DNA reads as TGTGCCAGCAGCCAAGATCTATCGAGTGGGGCCAACTATGGCTACACCTTC.

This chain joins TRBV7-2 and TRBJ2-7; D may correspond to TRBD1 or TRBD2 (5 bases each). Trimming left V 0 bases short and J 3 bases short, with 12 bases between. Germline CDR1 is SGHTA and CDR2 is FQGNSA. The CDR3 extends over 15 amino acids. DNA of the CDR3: TGTGCCAGCAGCTTAGCGCGCGTGGGGGTCTACGAGCAGTACTTC. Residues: CASSLARVGVYEQYF.

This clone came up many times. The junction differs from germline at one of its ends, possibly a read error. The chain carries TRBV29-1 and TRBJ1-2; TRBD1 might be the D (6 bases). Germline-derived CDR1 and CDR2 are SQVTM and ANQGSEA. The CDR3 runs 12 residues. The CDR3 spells CSVEDRKVGRGF. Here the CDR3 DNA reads TGCAGCGTTGAAGATCGTAAGGTGGGCAGGGGCTTC.

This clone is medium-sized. CDR3 region: CASSRGTGRGEKLFF. As DNA, the CDR3 is TGTGCCAGCAGTCGCGGGACAGGCCGAGGGGAAAAACTGTTTTTT. V and J are TRBV6-1 and TRBJ1-4, with 8 bases aligning to TRBD1. There are 15 residues in the CDR3. Germline V gives CDR1 MNHNS, CDR2 SASEGT. V lost 5 bases to trimming and J lost 8 bases; unmatched junction nucleotides: 10.

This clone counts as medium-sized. The CDR3 loop is CASSLGYEQYF. CDR3 DNA: TGTGCCAGCAGCCTAGGGTACGAGCAGTACTTC. The chain links TRBV6-1 to TRBJ2-7; D remains unclear. Trimming left V 6 bases short and J 4 bases short, with 7 bases between. Germline CDR1 reads MNHNS; CDR2 reads SASEGT. This CDR3 is 11 amino acids long.

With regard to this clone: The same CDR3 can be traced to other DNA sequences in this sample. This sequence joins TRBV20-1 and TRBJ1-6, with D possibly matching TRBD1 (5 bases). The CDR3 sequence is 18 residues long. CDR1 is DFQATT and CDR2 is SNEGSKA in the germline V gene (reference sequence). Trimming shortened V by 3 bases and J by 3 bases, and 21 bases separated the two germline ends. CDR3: CSARTFDSPGDYNSPLHF. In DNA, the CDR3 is TGCAGTGCTAGGACCTTCGACAGTCCCGGGGACTATAATTCACCCCTCCACTTT.

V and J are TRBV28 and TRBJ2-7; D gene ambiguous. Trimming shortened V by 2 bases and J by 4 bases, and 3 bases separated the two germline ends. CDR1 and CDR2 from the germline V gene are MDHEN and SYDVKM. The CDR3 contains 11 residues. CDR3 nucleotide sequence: TGTGCCAGCAGTTTACTGTACGAGCAGTACTTC. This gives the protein CASSLLYEQYF.

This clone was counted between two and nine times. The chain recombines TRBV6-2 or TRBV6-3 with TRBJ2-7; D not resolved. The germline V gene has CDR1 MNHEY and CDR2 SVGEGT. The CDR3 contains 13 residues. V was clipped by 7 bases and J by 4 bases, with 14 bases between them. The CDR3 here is CASTLRGLYEQYF. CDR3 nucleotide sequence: TGTGCCAGCACGCTAAGAGGATTATACGAGCAGTACTTC.

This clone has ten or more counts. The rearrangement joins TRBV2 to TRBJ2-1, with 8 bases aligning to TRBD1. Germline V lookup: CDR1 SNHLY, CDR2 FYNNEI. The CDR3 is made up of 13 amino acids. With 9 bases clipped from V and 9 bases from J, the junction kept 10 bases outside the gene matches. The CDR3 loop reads CARGATGDGEQFF. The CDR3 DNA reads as TGTGCCAGGGGGGCGACAGGGGACGGTGAGCAGTTCTTC.

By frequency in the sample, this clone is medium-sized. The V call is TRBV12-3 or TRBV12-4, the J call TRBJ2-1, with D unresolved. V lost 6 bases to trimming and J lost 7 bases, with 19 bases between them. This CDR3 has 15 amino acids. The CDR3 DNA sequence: TGTGCCAGCAGCCTGTGGGCGGAGAGTTCGAATGAGCAGTTCTTC. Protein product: CASSLWAESSNEQFF.

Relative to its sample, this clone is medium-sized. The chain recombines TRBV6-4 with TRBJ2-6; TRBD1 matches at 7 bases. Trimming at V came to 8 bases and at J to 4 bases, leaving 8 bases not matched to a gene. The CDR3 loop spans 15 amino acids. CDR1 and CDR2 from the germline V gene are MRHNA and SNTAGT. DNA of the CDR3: TGTGCCAGCCAAAAAACAGGGGACGGGGCCAACGTCCTGACTTTC. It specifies CASQKTGDGANVLTF.

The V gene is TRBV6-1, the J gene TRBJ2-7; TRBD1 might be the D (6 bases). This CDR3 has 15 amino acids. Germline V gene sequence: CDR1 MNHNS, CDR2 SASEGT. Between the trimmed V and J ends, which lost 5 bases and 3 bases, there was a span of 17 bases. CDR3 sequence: CASSIRRTADYEQYF. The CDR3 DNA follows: TGTGCCAGCAGTATAAGACGGACAGCGGACTACGAGCAGTACTTC.

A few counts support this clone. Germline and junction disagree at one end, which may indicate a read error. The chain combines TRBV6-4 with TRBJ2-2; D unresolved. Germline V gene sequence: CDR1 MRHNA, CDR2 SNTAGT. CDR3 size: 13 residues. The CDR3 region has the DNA TGTGCCAGCAGTGATGGGAACACCGGTGAGCTGTTTTTT. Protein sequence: CASSDGNTGELFF.

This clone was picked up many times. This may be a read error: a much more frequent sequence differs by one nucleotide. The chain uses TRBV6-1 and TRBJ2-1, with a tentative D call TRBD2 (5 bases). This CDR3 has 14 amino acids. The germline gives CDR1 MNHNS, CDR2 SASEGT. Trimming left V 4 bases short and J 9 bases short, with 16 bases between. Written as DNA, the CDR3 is TGTGCCAGCAGTGCCCAACTAGTGGGCGGTGAGCAGTTCTTC. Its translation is CASSAQLVGGEQFF.

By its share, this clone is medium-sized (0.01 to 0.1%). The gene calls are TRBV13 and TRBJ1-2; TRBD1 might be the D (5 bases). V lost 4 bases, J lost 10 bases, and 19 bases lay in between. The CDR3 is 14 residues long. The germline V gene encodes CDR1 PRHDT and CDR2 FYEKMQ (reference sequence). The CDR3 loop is CASSSDTGSVDYTF. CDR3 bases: TGTGCCAGCAGCTCAGATACAGGATCAGTAGACTACACCTTC.

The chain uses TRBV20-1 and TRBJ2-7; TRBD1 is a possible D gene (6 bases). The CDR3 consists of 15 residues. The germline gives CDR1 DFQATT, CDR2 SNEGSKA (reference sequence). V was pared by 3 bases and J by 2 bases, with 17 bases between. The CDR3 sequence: CSASHTLQGTYEQYF. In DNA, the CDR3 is TGCAGTGCTAGTCACACCCTACAGGGAACCTACGAGCAGTACTTC.